The present TCR beta chain was sequenced within a study of Graves' ophthalmopathy and Graves' hyperthyroidism. General observations from the study: Ophthalmopathy progression predictions by the model showed about 75% specificity and approximately 70% sensitivity. The majority of expanded thyroid clonotypes above 0.001 frequency also occurred in blood.

Germline V gene lookup returns CDR1 SGHRS and CDR2 YFSETQ. The CDR3 consists of 11 residues. V lost 9 bases to trimming and J lost 5 bases, with 11 bases between them. The study amplified TCR beta CDR3 regions using RNA transcripts. HTBI primers were used in a first-round RT-PCR, which preceded a second-round multiplex PCR. MiXCR was run by TCRdb on the multiplex PCR reads, yielding one entry per CDR3 protein. The table has more than 1,000,000 distinct CDR3 sequences, about 40% seen once. This clonotype was seen once. Its antigen remains unidentified. A much bigger clone sits one base away, suggesting this may be a read error.

The sequence was collected from an adult man with Graves' hyperthyroidism. The chain combines TRBV5-1 with TRBJ1-1; D might be TRBD1 (6 bases). The sample consisted of peripheral blood or thyroid tissue (not recorded which). In DNA, the CDR3 is TGCGCCACCAGTACAGGGACTGAAGCTTTCTTT. It translates to CATSTGTEAFF.